This T cell receptor beta chain is drawn from a study of blood T cell repertoires in COVID-19. Deletions cut 5 bases from V and 3 bases from J, with 4 bases between. The CDR3 has 12 amino acids. Germline CDR1 reads KGHSH; CDR2 reads LQKENI. In regard to this clone: The same CDR3 also results from other DNA sequences found in this sample.

The repertoire was sequenced with immunoSEQ multiplex PCR; TCRdb's copy has only in-frame clones and lacks some. Among approximately 360,000 clones listed, 80% to 90% were seen once. Source material: PBMCs or T cells enriched from blood (not recorded which). The chain carries TRBV18 and TRBJ2-2; D not resolved. This sequence was found in a man aged 35-49 years in a cohort exposed to, infected with or recovered from COVID-19 (not recorded which). The CDR3 protein is CASSTDTGELFF. The DNA for the CDR3 is TGTGCCAGCTCAACAGACACCGGGGAGCTGTTTTTT.